The source of this TCR beta chain is a study of T cells in Graves' hyperthyroidism and ophthalmopathy. This clonotype was seen only once. RNA transcripts gave rise to amplified TCR beta CDR3 regions. First-round RT-PCR targeting the TCR CDR3 was performed with the HTBI primer set. A single record per CDR3 protein comes from TCRdb applying MiXCR to the multiplex PCR reads. The sample yields some 300,000 distinct CDR3 sequences, roughly a fifth seen once. Germline loops: CDR1 SGHRS, CDR2 YFSETQ. There are 16 residues in the CDR3. V was clipped by 2 bases and J by 7 bases, with 18 bases between them. V is TRBV5-1 and J is TRBJ2-2; possible D gene TRBD2, 6 bases. The sequenced material came from blood. This receptor was identified in a man aged 45-60 years with Graves' ophthalmopathy. The CDR3 region has the DNA TGCGCCAGCAGCTTAACGACAGTACGGGGGAGCGGGGAGCTGTTTTTT. Residues: CASSLTTVRGSGELFF.